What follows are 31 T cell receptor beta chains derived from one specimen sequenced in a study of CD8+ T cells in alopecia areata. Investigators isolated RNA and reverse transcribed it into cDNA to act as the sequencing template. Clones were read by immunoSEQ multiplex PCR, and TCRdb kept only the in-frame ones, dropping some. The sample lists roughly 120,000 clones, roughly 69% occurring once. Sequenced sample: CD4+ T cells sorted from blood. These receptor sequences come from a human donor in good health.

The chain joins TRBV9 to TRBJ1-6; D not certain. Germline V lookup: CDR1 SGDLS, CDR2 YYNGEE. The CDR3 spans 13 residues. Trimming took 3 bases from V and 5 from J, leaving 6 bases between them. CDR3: CASSGRNNSPLHF. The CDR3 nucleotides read TGTGCCAGCAGCGGCAGGAATAATTCACCCCTCCACTTT.

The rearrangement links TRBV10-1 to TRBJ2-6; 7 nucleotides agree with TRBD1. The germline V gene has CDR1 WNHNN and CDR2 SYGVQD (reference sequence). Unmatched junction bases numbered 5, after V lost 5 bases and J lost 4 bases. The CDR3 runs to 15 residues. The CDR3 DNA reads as TGCGCCAGCAGTCCACAGGGGCAAGGGGCCAACGTCCTGACTTTC. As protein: CASSPQGQGANVLTF.

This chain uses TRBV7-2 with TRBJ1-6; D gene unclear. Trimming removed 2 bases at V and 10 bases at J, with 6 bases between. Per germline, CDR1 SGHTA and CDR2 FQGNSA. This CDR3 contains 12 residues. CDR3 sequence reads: CASSLYGSPLHF. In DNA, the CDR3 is TGTGCCAGCAGCTTATACGGCTCACCCCTCCACTTT.

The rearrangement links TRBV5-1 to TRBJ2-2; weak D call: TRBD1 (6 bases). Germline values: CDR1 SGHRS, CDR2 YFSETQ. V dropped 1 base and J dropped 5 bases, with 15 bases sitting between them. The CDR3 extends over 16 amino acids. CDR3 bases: TGCGCCAGCAGCTTGTCTTGGCAGGGGCTTACCGGGGAGCTGTTTTTT. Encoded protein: CASSLSWQGLTGELFF.

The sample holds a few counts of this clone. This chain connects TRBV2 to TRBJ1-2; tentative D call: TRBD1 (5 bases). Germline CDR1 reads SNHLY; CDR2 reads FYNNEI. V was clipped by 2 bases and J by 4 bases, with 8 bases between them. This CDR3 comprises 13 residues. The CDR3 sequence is CASSEQGLYGYTF. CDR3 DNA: TGTGCCAGCAGTGAACAGGGCCTCTATGGCTACACCTTC.

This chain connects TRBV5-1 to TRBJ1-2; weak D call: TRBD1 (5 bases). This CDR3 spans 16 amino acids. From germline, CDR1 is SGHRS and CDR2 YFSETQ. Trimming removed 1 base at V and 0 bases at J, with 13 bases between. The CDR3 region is CASSLTAGLANYGYTF. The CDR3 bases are TGCGCCAGCAGCTTGACGGCAGGGTTAGCTAACTATGGCTACACCTTC. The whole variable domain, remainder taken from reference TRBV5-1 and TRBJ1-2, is KAGVTQTPRYLIKTRGQQVTLSCSPISGHRSVSWYQQTPGQGLQFLFEYFSETQRNKGNFPGRFSGRQFSNSRSEMNVSTLELGDSALYLCASSLTAGLANYGYTFGSGTRLTVV.

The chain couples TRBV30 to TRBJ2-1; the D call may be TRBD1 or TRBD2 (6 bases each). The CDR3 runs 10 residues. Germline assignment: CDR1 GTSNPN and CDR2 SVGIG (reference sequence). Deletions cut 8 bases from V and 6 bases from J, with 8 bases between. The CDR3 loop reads CAGGGNEQFF. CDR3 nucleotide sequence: TGTGCCGGAGGGGGCAATGAGCAGTTCTTC.

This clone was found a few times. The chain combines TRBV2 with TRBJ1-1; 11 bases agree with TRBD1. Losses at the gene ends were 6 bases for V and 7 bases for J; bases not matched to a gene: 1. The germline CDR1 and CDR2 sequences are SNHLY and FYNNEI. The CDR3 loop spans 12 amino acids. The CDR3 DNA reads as TGTGCCAGCAGGGGGACAGGGGGTGAAGCTTTCTTT. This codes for CASRGTGGEAFF.

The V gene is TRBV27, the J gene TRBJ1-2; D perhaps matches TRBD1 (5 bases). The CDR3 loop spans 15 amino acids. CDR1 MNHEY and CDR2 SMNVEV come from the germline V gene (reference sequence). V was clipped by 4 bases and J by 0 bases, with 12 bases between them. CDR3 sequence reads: CASSSGREANYGYTF. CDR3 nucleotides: TGTGCCAGCAGTTCGGGACGGGAAGCTAACTATGGCTACACCTTC.

The CDR3 loop reads CASSHRRQETQYF. In DNA, the CDR3 is TGTGCCAGCAGCCATAGGCGCCAAGAGACCCAGTACTTC. The chain combines TRBV7-2 with TRBJ2-5; no clear D. The CDR3 runs to 13 residues. The germline V gene encodes CDR1 SGHTA and CDR2 FQGNSA. V dropped 5 bases and J dropped 1 base, with 8 bases sitting between them.

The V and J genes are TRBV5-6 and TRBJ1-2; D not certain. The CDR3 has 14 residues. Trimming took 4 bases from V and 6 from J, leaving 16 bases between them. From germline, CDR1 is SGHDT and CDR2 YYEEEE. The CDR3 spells CASSPRPPMDGYTF. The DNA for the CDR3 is TGTGCCAGCAGCCCCCGGCCCCCGATGGATGGCTACACCTTC.

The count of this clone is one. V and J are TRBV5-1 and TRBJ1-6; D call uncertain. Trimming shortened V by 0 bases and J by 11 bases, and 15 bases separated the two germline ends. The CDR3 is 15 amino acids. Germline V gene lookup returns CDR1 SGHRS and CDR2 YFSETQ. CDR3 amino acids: CASSLAYGPSPPLHF. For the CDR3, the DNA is TGCGCCAGCAGCTTGGCCTATGGCCCTTCTCCACCCCTCCACTTT.

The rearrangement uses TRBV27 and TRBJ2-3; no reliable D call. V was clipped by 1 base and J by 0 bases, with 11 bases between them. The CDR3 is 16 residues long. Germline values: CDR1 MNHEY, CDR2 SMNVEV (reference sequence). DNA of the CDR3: TGTGCCAGCAGTTTATATGGGGTCCCTAGCACAGATACGCAGTATTTT. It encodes CASSLYGVPSTDTQYF.

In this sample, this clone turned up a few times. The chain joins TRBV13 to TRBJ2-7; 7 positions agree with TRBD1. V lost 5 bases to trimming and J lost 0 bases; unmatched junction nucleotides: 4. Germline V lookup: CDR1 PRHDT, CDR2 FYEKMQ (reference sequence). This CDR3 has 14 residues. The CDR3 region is CASSRRTGSYEQYF. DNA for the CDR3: TGTGCCAGCAGCCGACGGACAGGCTCCTACGAGCAGTACTTC.

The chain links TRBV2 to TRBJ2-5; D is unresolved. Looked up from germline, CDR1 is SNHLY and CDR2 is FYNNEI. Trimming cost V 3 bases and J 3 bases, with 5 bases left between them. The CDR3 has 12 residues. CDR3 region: CASSDNKETQYF. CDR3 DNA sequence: TGTGCCAGCAGTGACAACAAAGAGACCCAGTACTTC.

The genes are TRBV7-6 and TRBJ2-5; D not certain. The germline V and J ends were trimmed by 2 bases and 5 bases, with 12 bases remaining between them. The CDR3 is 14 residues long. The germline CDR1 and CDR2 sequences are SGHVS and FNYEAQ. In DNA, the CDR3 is TGTGCCAGCAGCTTATTGGCTAGTAGGGAGACCCAGTACTTC. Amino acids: CASSLLASRETQYF.

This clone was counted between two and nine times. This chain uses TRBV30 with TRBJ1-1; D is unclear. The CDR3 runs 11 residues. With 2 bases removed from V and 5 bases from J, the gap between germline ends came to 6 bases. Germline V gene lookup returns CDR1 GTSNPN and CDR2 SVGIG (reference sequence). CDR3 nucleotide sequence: TGTGCCTGGAGTCTACGGACTGAAGCTTTCTTT. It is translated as CAWSLRTEAFF.

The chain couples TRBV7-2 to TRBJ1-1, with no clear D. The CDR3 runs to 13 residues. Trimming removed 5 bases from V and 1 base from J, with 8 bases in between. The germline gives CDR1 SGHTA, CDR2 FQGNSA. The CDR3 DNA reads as TGTGCCAGCAGCCTCCTCAGGAACACTGAAGCTTTCTTT. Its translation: CASSLLRNTEAFF.

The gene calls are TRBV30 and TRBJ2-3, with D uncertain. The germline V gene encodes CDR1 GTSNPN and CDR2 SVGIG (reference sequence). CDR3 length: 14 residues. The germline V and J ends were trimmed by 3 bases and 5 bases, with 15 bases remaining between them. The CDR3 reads CAWSTHPVRDTQYF. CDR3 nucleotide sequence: TGTGCCTGGAGCACCCATCCCGTCAGAGATACGCAGTATTTT.

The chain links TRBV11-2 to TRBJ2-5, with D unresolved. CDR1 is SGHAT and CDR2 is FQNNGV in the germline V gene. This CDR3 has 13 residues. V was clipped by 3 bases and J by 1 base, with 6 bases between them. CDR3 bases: TGTGCCAGCAGCTTTCATCGCCAAGAGACCCAGTACTTC. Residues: CASSFHRQETQYF.

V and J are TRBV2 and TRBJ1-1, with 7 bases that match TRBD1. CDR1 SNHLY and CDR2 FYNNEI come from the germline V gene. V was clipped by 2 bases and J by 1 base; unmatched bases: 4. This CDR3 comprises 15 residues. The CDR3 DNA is TGTGCCAGCAGTGAACGGGCAGGGGGGAACACTGAAGCTTTCTTT. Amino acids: CASSERAGGNTEAFF.

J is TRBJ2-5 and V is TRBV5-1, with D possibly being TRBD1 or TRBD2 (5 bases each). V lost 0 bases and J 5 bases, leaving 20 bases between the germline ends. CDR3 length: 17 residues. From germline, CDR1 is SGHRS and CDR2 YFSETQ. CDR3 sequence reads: CASSLVEAARNRETQYF. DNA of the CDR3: TGCGCCAGCAGCTTGGTCGAAGCGGCAAGAAACAGGGAGACCCAGTACTTC.

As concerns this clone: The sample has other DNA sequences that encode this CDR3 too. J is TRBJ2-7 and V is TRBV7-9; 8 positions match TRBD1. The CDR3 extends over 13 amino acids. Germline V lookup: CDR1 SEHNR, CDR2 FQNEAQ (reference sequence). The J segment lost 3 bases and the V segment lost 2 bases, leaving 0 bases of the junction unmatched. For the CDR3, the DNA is TGTGCCAGCAGCTTAACAGGGGGCTACGAGCAGTACTTC. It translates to CASSLTGGYEQYF.

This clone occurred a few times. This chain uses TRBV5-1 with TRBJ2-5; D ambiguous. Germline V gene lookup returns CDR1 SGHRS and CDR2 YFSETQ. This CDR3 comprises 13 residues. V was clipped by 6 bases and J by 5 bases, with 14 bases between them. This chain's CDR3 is CASTPSIGETQYF. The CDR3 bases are TGCGCCAGCACCCCGTCCATCGGGGAGACCCAGTACTTC.

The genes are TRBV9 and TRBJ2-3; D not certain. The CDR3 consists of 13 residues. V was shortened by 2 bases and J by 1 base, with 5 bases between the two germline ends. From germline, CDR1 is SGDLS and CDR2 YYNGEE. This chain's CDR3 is CASSVARTDTQYF. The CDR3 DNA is TGTGCCAGCAGCGTCGCCCGCACAGATACGCAGTATTTT.

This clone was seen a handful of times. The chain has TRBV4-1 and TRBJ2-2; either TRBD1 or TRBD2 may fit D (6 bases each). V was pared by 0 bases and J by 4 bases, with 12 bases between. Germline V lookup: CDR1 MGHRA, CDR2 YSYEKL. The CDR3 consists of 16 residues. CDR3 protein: CASSQDWGAGTGELFF. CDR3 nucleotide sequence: TGCGCCAGCAGCCAAGATTGGGGGGCGGGCACCGGGGAGCTGTTTTTT.

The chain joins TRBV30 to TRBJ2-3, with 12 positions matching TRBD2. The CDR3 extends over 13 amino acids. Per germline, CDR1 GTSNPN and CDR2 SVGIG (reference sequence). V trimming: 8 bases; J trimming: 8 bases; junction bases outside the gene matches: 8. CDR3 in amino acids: CAASGGAYGTQYF. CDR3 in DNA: TGTGCCGCTAGCGGGGGGGCCTATGGTACGCAGTATTTT.

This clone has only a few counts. The CDR3 coding sequence is TGTGCCAGCAGCCTGACTAGGATGAACACAGATACGCAGTATTTT. Encoded protein: CASSLTRMNTDTQYF. This chain uses TRBV7-2 with TRBJ2-3, with a tentative D call TRBD2 (6 bases). The CDR3 length is 15 residues. The germline V and J ends were trimmed by 5 bases and 2 bases, with 14 bases remaining between them. The germline CDR1 and CDR2 sequences are SGHTA and FQGNSA.

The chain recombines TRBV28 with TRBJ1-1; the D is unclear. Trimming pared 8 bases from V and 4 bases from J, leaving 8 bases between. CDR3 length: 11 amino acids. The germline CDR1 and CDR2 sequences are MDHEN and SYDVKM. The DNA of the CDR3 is TGTGCCAGCGAGTGGATCACTGAAGCTTTCTTT. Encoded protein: CASEWITEAFF.

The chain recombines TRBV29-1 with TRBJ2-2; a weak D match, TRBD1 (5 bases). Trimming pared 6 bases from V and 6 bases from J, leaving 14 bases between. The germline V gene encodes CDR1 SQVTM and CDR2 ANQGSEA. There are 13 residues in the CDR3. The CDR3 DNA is TGCAGCGTGACGGACAACGGGTCCGGGGAGCTGTTTTTT. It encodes CSVTDNGSGELFF.

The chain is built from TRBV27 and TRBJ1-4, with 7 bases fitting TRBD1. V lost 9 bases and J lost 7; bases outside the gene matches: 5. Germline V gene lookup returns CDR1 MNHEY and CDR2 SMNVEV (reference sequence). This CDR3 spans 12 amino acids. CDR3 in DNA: TGTGCCAGTACAGGGGTCGGTGAAAAACTGTTTTTT. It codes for CASTGVGEKLFF. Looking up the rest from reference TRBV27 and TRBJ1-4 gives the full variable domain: EAQVTQNPRYLITVTGKKLTVTCSQNMNHEYMSWYRQDPGLGLRQIYYSMNVEVTDKGDVPEGYKVSRKEKRNFPLILESPSPNQTSLYFCASTGVGEKLFFGSGTQLSVL.